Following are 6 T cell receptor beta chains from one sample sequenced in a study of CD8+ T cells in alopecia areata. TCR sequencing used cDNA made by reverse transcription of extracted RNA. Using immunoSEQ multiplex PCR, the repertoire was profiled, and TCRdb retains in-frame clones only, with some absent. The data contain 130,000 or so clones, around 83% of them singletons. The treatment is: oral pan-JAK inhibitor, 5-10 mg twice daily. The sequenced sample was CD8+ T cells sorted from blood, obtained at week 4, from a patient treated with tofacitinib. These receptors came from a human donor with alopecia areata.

CDR3 region: CASGPGGGLNEQFF. In nucleotides, the CDR3 is TGTGCTAGTGGCCCAGGAGGGGGGCTCAATGAGCAGTTCTTC. This chain connects TRBV12-5 to TRBJ2-1; D tentatively reads TRBD1 or TRBD2 (6 bases each). Germline values: CDR1 LGHNT, CDR2 FRNRAP. The CDR3 has 14 residues. V lost 6 bases, J lost 6 bases, and 15 bases lay in between. Drawing the rest from reference TRBV12-5 and TRBJ2-1, the complete variable domain is DARVTQTPRHKVTEMGQEVTMRCQPILGHNTVFWYRQTMMQGLELLAYFRNRAPLDDSGMPKDRFSAEMPDATLATLKIQPSEPRDSAVYFCASGPGGGLNEQFFGPGTRLTVL.

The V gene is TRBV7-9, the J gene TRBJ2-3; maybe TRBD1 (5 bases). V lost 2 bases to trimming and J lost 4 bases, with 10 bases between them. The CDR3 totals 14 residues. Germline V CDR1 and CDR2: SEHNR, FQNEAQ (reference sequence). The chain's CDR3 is CASSLSRAPDTQYF. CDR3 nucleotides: TGTGCCAGCAGCTTATCCAGGGCCCCAGATACGCAGTATTTT.

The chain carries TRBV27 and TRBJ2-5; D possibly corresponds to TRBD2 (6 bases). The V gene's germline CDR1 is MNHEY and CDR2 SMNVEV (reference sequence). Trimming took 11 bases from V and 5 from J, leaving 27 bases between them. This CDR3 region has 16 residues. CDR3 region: CAVVGRWDSLEETQYF. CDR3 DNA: TGTGCCGTCGTAGGACGGTGGGACTCCTTAGAGGAGACCCAGTACTTC.

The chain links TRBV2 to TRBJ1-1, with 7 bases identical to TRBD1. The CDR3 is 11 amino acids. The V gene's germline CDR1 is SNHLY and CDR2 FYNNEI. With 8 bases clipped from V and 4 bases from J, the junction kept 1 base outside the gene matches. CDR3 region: CASQGGTEAFF. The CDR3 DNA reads TGTGCCAGCCAGGGGGGCACTGAAGCTTTCTTT.

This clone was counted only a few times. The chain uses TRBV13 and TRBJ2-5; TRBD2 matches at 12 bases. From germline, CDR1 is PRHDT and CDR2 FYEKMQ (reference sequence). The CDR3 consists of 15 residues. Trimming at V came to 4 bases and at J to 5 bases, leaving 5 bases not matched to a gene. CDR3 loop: CASSSTSGSPETQYF. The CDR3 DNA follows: TGTGCCAGCAGCTCGACTAGCGGGAGCCCGGAGACCCAGTACTTC.

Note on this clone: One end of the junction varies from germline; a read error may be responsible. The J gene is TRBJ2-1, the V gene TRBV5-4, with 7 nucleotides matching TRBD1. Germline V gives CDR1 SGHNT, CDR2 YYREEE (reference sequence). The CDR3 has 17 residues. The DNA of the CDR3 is TGTGCCGGCAGCTTGGGGGACAGTTTTTACTCCTACAATGAGCAGTTCTTC. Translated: CAGSLGDSFYSYNEQFF.